The 26 T cell receptor beta chains in this list originate from one sample, sequenced in a study of T cell responses to AZD1222 COVID-19 vaccine. Here immunoSEQ multiplex PCR was the method, and the copy in TCRdb shows in-frame clones only, minus some. The table includes about 180,000 clones, 90% to 95% detected once. The sample in question was peripheral blood, obtained on day 0 of AZD1222 vaccination. These receptors were collected from an adult in good health.

J is TRBJ2-1 and V is TRBV5-6; D unclear. Germline V gene data show CDR1 as SGHDT and CDR2 as YYEEEE. The CDR3 covers 14 residues. Trimming shortened V by 2 bases and J by 0 bases, and 6 bases separated the two germline ends. CDR3 in amino acids: CASSFKGSYNEQFF. In nucleotides, the CDR3 is TGTGCCAGCAGCTTTAAGGGCTCCTACAATGAGCAGTTCTTC.

The chain employs TRBV13 and TRBJ2-1; no reliable D call. The V end lost 6 bases, the J end lost 5 bases, and 8 bases lay between the germline ends. Germline-derived CDR1 and CDR2 are PRHDT and FYEKMQ (reference sequence). The CDR3 runs 12 residues. CDR3 loop: CASRERDNEQFF. CDR3 DNA sequence: TGTGCCAGCAGGGAAAGGGACAATGAGCAGTTCTTC.

The chain combines TRBV23-1 with TRBJ1-6; TRBD1 matches 7 bases. TRBV23-1 falls under the ORF class, with uncertain function. J was trimmed by 4 bases and V by 7 bases; bases with no gene match: 4. The CDR3 has 14 residues. In nucleotides, the CDR3 is TGCGCCAGCACTTCGGGACAGTATAATTCACCCCTCCACTTT. Residues: CASTSGQYNSPLHF.

The CDR3 loop reads CSVAAGGPNEKLFF. For the CDR3, the DNA is TGCAGCGTTGCGGCAGGGGGTCCTAATGAAAAACTGTTTTTT. V is TRBV29-1 and J is TRBJ1-4, with 7 nucleotides matching TRBD1. V dropped 4 bases and J dropped 3; count of bases not matched to a gene: 5. The CDR3 runs to 14 residues. Per the germline V gene, CDR1 is SQVTM and CDR2 is ANQGSEA. The full variable domain, with the rest looked up from reference TRBV29-1 and TRBJ1-4, is SAVISQKPSRDICQRGTSLTIQCQVDSQVTMMFWYRQQPGQSLTLIATANQGSEATYESGFVIDKFPISRPNLTFSTLTVSNMSPEDSSIYLCSVAAGGPNEKLFFGSGTQLSVL.

The rearrangement joins TRBV6-5 to TRBJ2-1; tentatively, D is TRBD2 (5 bases). The CDR3 runs 15 residues. Trimming removed 3 bases at V and 0 bases at J, with 9 bases between. Germline-derived CDR1 and CDR2 are MNHEY and SVGAGI. CDR3 sequence (DNA): TGTGCCAGCAGTTATGAGCGGAGCTCCTACAATGAGCAGTTCTTC. Translating gives CASSYERSSYNEQFF.

V and J are TRBV5-6 and TRBJ2-7; 14 nucleotides match TRBD2. CDR1 is SGHDT, CDR2 YYEEEE, per germline. The ends lost 4 bases at V and 2 bases at J; junction bases unmatched: 2. This CDR3 has 15 residues. The CDR3 sequence: CASSRLAGGTYEQYF. CDR3 DNA: TGTGCCAGCAGCAGACTAGCGGGAGGGACCTACGAGCAGTACTTC.

V is TRBV7-9 and J is TRBJ1-1, with D perhaps TRBD1 (6 bases). Germline V lookup: CDR1 SEHNR, CDR2 FQNEAQ (reference sequence). There are 14 residues in the CDR3. V shed 5 bases and J shed 1 base, with 11 bases lying between them. The CDR3 loop reads CASSTRDTNTEAFF. CDR3 bases: TGTGCCAGCAGCACCCGGGACACGAACACTGAAGCTTTCTTT.

The rearrangement links TRBV19 to TRBJ2-7; D uncertain. Germline-derived CDR1 and CDR2 are LNHDA and SQIVND (reference sequence). V gave up 1 base and J gave up 1 base, with 8 bases separating them. The CDR3 consists of 14 residues. For the CDR3, the DNA is TGTGCCAGTAGTATAGCAGGTGCTTCCTACGAGCAGTACTTC. Translating it yields CASSIAGASYEQYF.

This chain joins TRBV7-9 and TRBJ2-2, with 13 positions matching TRBD2. With 4 bases clipped from V and 4 bases from J, the junction kept 9 bases outside the gene matches. Germline lookup yields CDR1 SEHNR and CDR2 FQNEAQ (reference sequence). CDR3 length: 18 amino acids. CDR3 region: CASSSGGLAGTRTGELFF. The CDR3 DNA is TGTGCCAGCAGCTCGGGGGGACTAGCGGGGACGCGCACCGGGGAGCTGTTTTTT.

This chain links TRBV18 with TRBJ2-1, with 7 bases that match TRBD2. This CDR3 is built from 18 residues. Germline loops: CDR1 KGHSH, CDR2 LQKENI. J gave up 1 base and V 4 bases, and 13 bases lay outside the gene matches. The CDR3 DNA is TGTGCCAGCTCACAGGTCGGGACTAACAAACTATCCTACAATGAGCAGTTCTTC. Translation: CASSQVGTNKLSYNEQFF.

The rearrangement links TRBV19 to TRBJ2-7; no clear D gene. Germline lookup yields CDR1 LNHDA and CDR2 SQIVND (reference sequence). The CDR3 extends over 14 amino acids. Between the trimmed V and J ends, which lost 6 bases and 3 bases, there was a span of 15 bases. The CDR3 protein is CASSPRQRVYEQYF. The CDR3, as DNA: TGTGCCAGTAGCCCCCGGCAGAGAGTCTACGAGCAGTACTTC.

In DNA, the CDR3 is TGTGCCACCAGCAGAGATCGCGGCCAGGGTTCGGGCAATCAGCCCCAGCATTTT. It translates to CATSRDRGQGSGNQPQHF. The chain joins TRBV15 to TRBJ1-5, with a weak D call TRBD1 (5 bases). V was pared by 0 bases and J by 2 bases, with 17 bases between. Germline CDR1 is LNHNV and CDR2 is YYDKDF (reference sequence). This CDR3 is 18 amino acids long.

The rearrangement joins TRBV6-5 to TRBJ1-2, with 7 bases lining up with TRBD1. V lost 0 bases to trimming and J lost 2 bases; unmatched junction nucleotides: 3. The CDR3 consists of 15 residues. Looked up from germline, CDR1 is MNHEY and CDR2 is SVGAGI. The CDR3 DNA sequence: TGTGCCAGCAGTTACTCGAGGGGGCTCAACTATGGCTACACCTTC. This sequence encodes CASSYSRGLNYGYTF.

The chain joins TRBV4-1 to TRBJ2-7, with TRBD2 as a possible D gene (5 bases). The CDR3 extends over 15 amino acids. Trimming removed 2 bases from V and 0 bases from J, with 11 bases in between. Germline CDR1 MGHRA, CDR2 YSYEKL. The CDR3 sequence is CASSQREDSSYEQYF. As DNA, the CDR3 is TGCGCCAGCAGCCAACGAGAGGACTCCTCCTACGAGCAGTACTTC.

The chain links TRBV24-1 to TRBJ2-2, with 10 bases fitting TRBD1. V shed 4 bases and J 4 bases; nucleotides not matched to a gene: 8. The CDR3 has 17 residues. The germline CDR1 and CDR2 sequences are KGHDR and SFDVKD. DNA for the CDR3: TGTGCCACCAGTGACTCCCCCGACAGGGGGCGCACCGGGGAGCTGTTTTTT. Translation gives CATSDSPDRGRTGELFF.

This chain joins TRBV6-5 and TRBJ1-1; perhaps TRBD1 as D (5 bases). Germline CDR1 reads MNHEY; CDR2 reads SVGAGI. V was clipped by 5 bases and J by 3 bases, with 10 bases between them. The CDR3 extends over 13 amino acids. The CDR3 DNA reads as TGTGCCAGCAGTACCCCAGGGTACACTGAAGCTTTCTTT. Translation: CASSTPGYTEAFF.

The J gene is TRBJ2-7, the V gene TRBV10-3, with 7 bases lining up with TRBD1. The CDR3 covers 13 residues. Germline values: CDR1 ENHRY, CDR2 SYGVKD. Trimming at V came to 4 bases and at J to 7 bases, leaving 7 bases not matched to a gene. CDR3 in DNA: TGTGCCATCAGTGGCGTAGGGGGCGGTGAGCAGTACTTC. It specifies CAISGVGGGEQYF.

J is TRBJ1-1 and V is TRBV5-1, with D perhaps TRBD1 (6 bases). CDR3 length: 14 amino acids. The germline V gene encodes CDR1 SGHRS and CDR2 YFSETQ. The V gene lost 4 bases and the J gene lost 0 bases, with 10 bases spanning the gap. DNA for the CDR3: TGCGCCAGCAGCCCGGGGGACATGAACACTGAAGCTTTCTTT. Translation gives CASSPGDMNTEAFF.

This rearrangement joins TRBV4-2 to TRBJ1-1, with D perhaps matching TRBD1 (5 bases). The CDR3 runs to 16 residues. Germline V CDR1 and CDR2: LGHNA, YNFKEQ. The ends were cut back, 0 bases at V and 4 bases at J, with 15 bases in the middle. The CDR3 spells CASSQEPMGGPTEAFF. CDR3 bases: TGTGCCAGCAGCCAAGAGCCGATGGGGGGTCCCACTGAAGCTTTCTTT.

This clone was detected a few times. The V call is TRBV6-5, the J call TRBJ2-7, with 12 bases matching TRBD2. CDR3 length equals 14 residues. V lost 4 bases and J lost 3; bases outside the gene matches: 1. Germline values: CDR1 MNHEY, CDR2 SVGAGI. The CDR3 here is CASSWTSGVYEQYF. As DNA, the CDR3 is TGTGCCAGCAGTTGGACTAGCGGGGTCTACGAGCAGTACTTC.

The chain employs TRBV11-2 and TRBJ1-2; D remains ambiguous. CDR3 length: 15 residues. Trimming pared 5 bases from V and 3 bases from J, leaving 16 bases between. Germline CDR1 reads SGHAT; CDR2 reads FQNNGV. The CDR3 coding sequence is TGTGCCAGCAGCCATCCCTTCGACACGTACTATGGCTACACCTTC. It encodes CASSHPFDTYYGYTF.

The rearrangement uses TRBV11-2 and TRBJ2-7, with 8 bases that match TRBD2. The CDR3 consists of 17 residues. Per the germline V gene, CDR1 is SGHAT and CDR2 is FQNNGV. Germline trimming cut 5 bases from V and 5 bases from J; bases unmatched to any gene: 17. The CDR3 DNA is TGTGCCAGCAGCACCGGGCTGCGGGGGGACTTCGACGACGAGCAGTACTTC. This translates into CASSTGLRGDFDDEQYF. Full variable domain (outside the CDR3, taken from reference TRBV11-2 and TRBJ2-7): EAGVAQSPRYKIIEKRQSVAFWCNPISGHATLYWYQQILGQGPKLLIQFQNNGVVDDSQLPKDRFSAERLKGVDSTLKIQPAKLEDSAVYLCASSTGLRGDFDDEQYFGPGTRLTVT.

The CDR3 sequence is CAVNTRLNTEAFF. For the CDR3, the DNA is TGTGCCGTCAATACCAGGCTGAACACTGAAGCTTTCTTT. The rearrangement uses TRBV6-5 and TRBJ1-1; no clear D. The V gene lost 11 bases and the J gene lost 0 bases, with 13 bases spanning the gap. The germline CDR1 and CDR2 sequences are MNHEY and SVGAGI. This CDR3 is 13 amino acids long.

The rearrangement joins TRBV27 to TRBJ2-5, with no clear D. Trimming shortened V by 7 bases and J by 5 bases, and 8 bases separated the two germline ends. Germline-derived CDR1 and CDR2 are MNHEY and SMNVEV (reference sequence). The CDR3 consists of 11 residues. CDR3 bases: TGTGCCAGCAACCCATGGGAGACCCAGTACTTC. Encoded protein: CASNPWETQYF.

This chain links TRBV7-9 with TRBJ2-1, with 11 nucleotides matching TRBD2. CDR3 length: 16 amino acids. CDR1 SEHNR and CDR2 FQNEAQ come from the germline V gene (reference sequence). J gave up 4 bases and V 4 bases, and 6 bases lay outside the gene matches. The CDR3 loop reads CASSSPVAGGYNEQFF. CDR3 coding DNA: TGTGCCAGCAGCTCCCCAGTAGCGGGAGGGTACAATGAGCAGTTCTTC.

The chain employs TRBV10-3 and TRBJ1-5, with unresolved D. The CDR3 covers 10 residues. The germline CDR1 and CDR2 sequences are ENHRY and SYGVKD. Written as DNA, the CDR3 is TGTGCTCACCGCAATCAGCCCCAGCATTTT. Its translation is CAHRNQPQHF.